These 32 T cell receptor beta chains were sequenced from one sample in a study of response to subunit inactivated influenza vaccine. From the RT-PCR reads, TCRdb called clonotypes with MiXCR, one entry per CDR3 protein. This sample has roughly 500,000 distinct CDR3 sequences, with roughly 25% found just once. This sample was shared with a second study, whose subject was T cells expressing NK-cell markers. In that study: As the method of synthesis, 5'RACE template switching with UMIs yielded TCR beta cDNA.

The material was CD4+ T cells sorted from PBMCs, obtained roughly 12 days after vaccination. The receptors here all came from a man aged 50-60 years who received an inactivated influenza vaccine.

The chain is built from TRBV7-9 and TRBJ2-1, with 11 positions matching TRBD2. The CDR3 length is 16 residues. Germline values: CDR1 SEHNR, CDR2 FQNEAQ (reference sequence). The J segment lost 2 bases and the V segment lost 4 bases, leaving 4 bases of the junction unmatched. CDR3 sequence reads: CASSSLAGGPYNEQFF. The CDR3 DNA reads as TGTGCCAGCAGCTCATTAGCGGGAGGGCCCTACAATGAGCAGTTCTTC.

This clonotype was seen a handful of times. This rearrangement joins TRBV11-1 to TRBJ2-5; TRBD2 is a possible D gene (6 bases). Germline V gene sequence: CDR1 SGHAT, CDR2 FQDESV (reference sequence). The V and J ends lost 5 bases and 4 bases respectively, with 11 bases between them. The CDR3 consists of 13 residues. The CDR3 sequence: CASSRTTRETQYF. The CDR3 DNA reads TGTGCCAGCAGCAGGACTACCAGAGAGACCCAGTACTTC.

V is TRBV7-9 and J is TRBJ2-5, with D maybe TRBD2 (5 bases). V was trimmed by 5 bases and J by 5 bases, leaving 15 bases between them. Germline V lookup: CDR1 SEHNR, CDR2 FQNEAQ (reference sequence). The CDR3 loop spans 14 amino acids. CDR3 in DNA: TGTGCCAGCAGCCTTAGCCGGGGTGAGGAGACCCAGTACTTC. The encoded protein is CASSLSRGEETQYF. Variable domain in full (rest from reference TRBV7-9 and TRBJ2-5): DTGVSQNPRHKITKRGQNVTFRCDPISEHNRLYWYRQTLGQGPEFLTYFQNEAQLEKSRLLSDRFSAERPKGSFSTLEIQRTEQGDSAMYLCASSLSRGEETQYFGPGTRLLVL.

This clonotype was observed a handful of times. The chain couples TRBV6-2 or TRBV6-3 to TRBJ2-7; unclear D gene. Germline CDR1 reads MNHEY; CDR2 reads SVGEGT. Trimming cost V 5 bases and J 4 bases, with 9 bases left between them. The CDR3 has 12 residues. The CDR3 region has the DNA TGTGCCAGCAGTAACAGTAGATACGAGCAGTACTTC. Amino acid sequence: CASSNSRYEQYF.

The genes are TRBV14 and TRBJ2-1, with 10 positions matching TRBD1. CDR1 is SGHDN and CDR2 is FVKESK in the germline V gene. This CDR3 region has 20 residues. V was pared by 3 bases and J by 3 bases, with 17 bases of the junction left unmatched. The CDR3 DNA is TGTGCCAGCAGCCACTACCCGGGACAGGGGCCAAAATGGGGCTACAATGAGCAGTTCTTC. Amino acid sequence: CASSHYPGQGPKWGYNEQFF.

The chain employs TRBV18 and TRBJ1-1; the match to TRBD1 covers 7 bases. This CDR3 has 13 residues. Germline CDR1 and CDR2: KGHSH and LQKENI. V lost 5 bases, J lost 7 bases, and 7 bases stayed unmatched. In DNA, the CDR3 is TGTGCCAGCTCATCTAAACAGGGGATTGAAGCTTTCTTT. Translating it yields CASSSKQGIEAFF.

The chain is built from TRBV7-9 and TRBJ2-7; perhaps D is TRBD1 or TRBD2 (5 bases each). CDR3 size: 14 residues. Germline V gene lookup returns CDR1 SEHNR and CDR2 FQNEAQ (reference sequence). Between the trimmed V and J ends, which lost 5 bases and 7 bases, there was a span of 18 bases. CDR3 protein: CASSHGTGAGEQYF. The CDR3 DNA follows: TGTGCCAGCAGCCACGGGACCGGGGCGGGTGAGCAGTACTTC.

This clonotype was counted only a few times. The CDR3 bases are TGCAGTGCGTCACAGGGCCTTACTCCGGAAAAACTGTTTTTT. Translated, it gives CSASQGLTPEKLFF. This chain links TRBV20-1 with TRBJ1-4, with a tentative D call TRBD1 (6 bases). CDR3 length: 14 residues. Trimming removed 6 bases from V and 8 bases from J, with 19 bases in between. Germline CDR1 is DFQATT and CDR2 is SNEGSKA (reference sequence).

J is TRBJ2-2 and V is TRBV7-2; 10 nucleotides line up with TRBD1. The CDR3 covers 16 residues. V shed 5 bases, J shed 4 bases, and the junction held 7 bases outside the gene matches. Germline V gene data show CDR1 as SGHTA and CDR2 as FQGNSA. CDR3 sequence (DNA): TGTGCCAGCAGCAAAAGACAGGGGGCGCTCACCGGGGAGCTGTTTTTT. It is translated as CASSKRQGALTGELFF.

There are a few counts of this clonotype. The chain carries TRBV3-1 and TRBJ1-1, with a weak D call TRBD1 (6 bases). The CDR3 length is 16 residues. Germline V lookup: CDR1 LGHDT, CDR2 YNNKEL (reference sequence). Trimming pared 1 base from V and 4 bases from J, leaving 16 bases between. CDR3 amino acids: CASSQGVGGATTEAFF. CDR3 coding DNA: TGTGCCAGCAGCCAAGGCGTGGGGGGGGCTACCACTGAAGCTTTCTTT.

The chain recombines TRBV12-3 or TRBV12-4 with TRBJ2-4; D possibly corresponds to TRBD2 (7 bases). The CDR3 is 14 residues long. V was trimmed by 1 base and J by 9 bases, leaving 13 bases between them. DNA for the CDR3: TGTGCCAGCAGTTTAGGACGGGGGGCCGTCATTCAGTACTTC. It specifies CASSLGRGAVIQYF.

This clonotype was seen a handful of times. The V and J genes are TRBV6-2 or TRBV6-3 and TRBJ1-2; TRBD1 agrees at 7 bases. The CDR3 length is 13 residues. From germline, CDR1 is MNHEY and CDR2 SVGEGT. Trimming removed 5 bases from V and 6 bases from J; junction bases left unmatched: 6. The CDR3 sequence: CASSRDSVNGYTF. Here the CDR3 DNA reads TGTGCCAGCAGTCGGGACAGCGTGAATGGCTACACCTTC.

This clonotype was seen a few times. This chain joins TRBV9 and TRBJ2-1; D unclear. Trimming stripped 0 bases from V and 6 bases from J, with 10 bases between. From germline, CDR1 is SGDLS and CDR2 YYNGEE. This CDR3 is built from 14 residues. CDR3 coding DNA: TGTGCCAGCAGCGTAGAAGGTACATCCAATGAGCAGTTCTTC. Translated: CASSVEGTSNEQFF.

There are a few counts of this clonotype. The V gene is TRBV2, the J gene TRBJ2-1, with a possible D match to TRBD2 (5 bases). CDR1 and CDR2 from the germline V gene are SNHLY and FYNNEI. The CDR3 sequence is 15 residues long. V was pared by 6 bases and J by 5 bases, with 17 bases between. CDR3 region: CASSPGPGRDNEQFF. CDR3 nucleotide sequence: TGTGCCAGCAGCCCGGGTCCGGGAAGGGACAATGAGCAGTTCTTC.

The chain recombines TRBV6-1 with TRBJ1-5; no clear D. This CDR3 is 14 amino acids long. V shed 10 bases and J shed 7 bases, with 20 bases lying between them. Germline values: CDR1 MNHNS, CDR2 SASEGT. CDR3 region: CATKRSREEQPQHF. Here the CDR3 DNA reads TGTGCCACCAAGAGATCAAGGGAGGAGCAGCCCCAGCATTTT.

V and J are TRBV7-2 and TRBJ1-1, with a weak D call TRBD1 (6 bases). The germline V and J ends were trimmed by 5 bases and 1 base, with 11 bases remaining between them. The CDR3 runs to 14 residues. Germline-derived CDR1 and CDR2 are SGHTA and FQGNSA. CDR3 nucleotide sequence: TGTGCCAGCAGCAAAGGGACACGGAACACTGAAGCTTTCTTT. Translating it yields CASSKGTRNTEAFF. Full variable domain (remainder filled in from reference TRBV7-2 and TRBJ1-1): GAGVSQSPSNKVTEKGKDVELRCDPISGHTALYWYRQSLGQGLEFLIYFQGNSAPDKSGLPSDRFSAERTGGSVSTLTIQRTQQEDSAVYLCASSKGTRNTEAFFGQGTRLTVV.

Only a few counts were recorded for this clonotype. V usage is TRBV12-3 or TRBV12-4 and J usage is TRBJ1-4, with D tentatively TRBD1 (5 bases). Deletions cut 5 bases from V and 8 bases from J, with 18 bases between. The CDR3 covers 15 residues. The CDR3 reads CASSEQTVLSEKLFF. DNA for the CDR3: TGTGCCAGCAGTGAACAGACAGTATTATCGGAAAAACTGTTTTTT.

This clonotype occurred a few times. The chain carries TRBV9 and TRBJ1-2; D is possibly TRBD1 (6 bases). The CDR3 sequence is 15 residues long. Deletions cut 0 bases from V and 2 bases from J, with 11 bases between. Germline V CDR1 and CDR2: SGDLS, YYNGEE. For the CDR3, the DNA is TGTGCCAGCAGCGTAGGACAGGCTACAAACTATGGCTACACCTTC. Its translation is CASSVGQATNYGYTF.

The chain is built from TRBV20-1 and TRBJ2-7; D tentatively fits TRBD1 or TRBD2 (5 bases each). The V end lost 1 base, the J end lost 2 bases, and 12 bases lay between the germline ends. The CDR3 consists of 14 residues. CDR1 is DFQATT, CDR2 SNEGSKA, per germline (reference sequence). CDR3 sequence: CSARGGSEAYEQYF. The CDR3 nucleotides are TGCAGTGCTAGAGGGGGGAGCGAAGCCTACGAGCAGTACTTC.

The chain combines TRBV29-1 with TRBJ2-5; D is possibly TRBD2 (7 bases). The V gene lost 7 bases and the J gene lost 5 bases, with 17 bases spanning the gap. CDR3 length equals 13 residues. Germline V gene lookup returns CDR1 SQVTM and CDR2 ANQGSEA. The CDR3 region is CSGGGGRAETQYF. The CDR3 DNA sequence: TGCAGCGGAGGGGGGGGTAGGGCGGAGACCCAGTACTTC.

The V call is TRBV4-2, the J call TRBJ1-5; D not certain. This CDR3 region has 16 residues. V was pared by 0 bases and J by 4 bases, with 13 bases between. The germline gives CDR1 LGHNA, CDR2 YNFKEQ. The CDR3 sequence: CASSQDDWLGNQPQHF. CDR3 nucleotide sequence: TGTGCCAGCAGCCAAGACGATTGGCTGGGTAATCAGCCCCAGCATTTT.

The chain carries TRBV2 and TRBJ2-1, with TRBD1 as a possible D gene (6 bases). Trimming took 6 bases from V and 0 from J, leaving 15 bases between them. The CDR3 length is 16 residues. Germline V CDR1 and CDR2: SNHLY, FYNNEI. The CDR3 spells CASREQGTSSYNEQFF. The CDR3 DNA reads as TGTGCCAGCAGGGAACAGGGAACTAGCTCCTACAATGAGCAGTTCTTC. The full variable domain, completed using reference TRBV2 and TRBJ2-1, is EPEVTQTPSHQVTQMGQEVILRCVPISNHLYFYWYRQILGQKVEFLVSFYNNEISEKSEIFDDQFSVERPDGSNFTLKIRSTKLEDSAMYFCASREQGTSSYNEQFFGPGTRLTVL.

This chain uses TRBV12-5 with TRBJ2-2; TRBD2 agrees at 10 bases. CDR3 length equals 15 residues. Per the germline V gene, CDR1 is LGHNT and CDR2 is FRNRAP. J gave up 6 bases and V 4 bases, and 5 bases lay outside the gene matches. CDR3 sequence: CASGSLAGIAGELFF. The DNA of the CDR3 is TGTGCTAGTGGTTCACTAGCGGGAATCGCCGGGGAGCTGTTTTTT.

To note about this clonotype: The junction departs from the called germline gene at one end, perhaps through a read error. This chain links TRBV2 with TRBJ2-7, with TRBD1 as a possible D gene (6 bases). The CDR3 length is 14 residues. CDR1 and CDR2 from the germline V gene are SNHLY and FYNNEI. CDR3 protein: CASMSPLRQAQSTF. The CDR3 DNA is TGTGCCAGCATGTCGCCCCTCAGACAGGCCCAATCTACTTTC.

This clonotype was detected only a few times. The chain uses TRBV12-3 or TRBV12-4 and TRBJ2-1, with TRBD1 identical over 8 bases. The junction had 8 bases not matched to a gene; V was cut back by 6 bases and J by 4 bases. This CDR3 contains 15 residues. This CDR3 is CASSTRGRAYNEQFF. DNA for the CDR3: TGTGCCAGCAGCACCAGGGGGCGGGCATACAATGAGCAGTTCTTC.

A few counts support this clonotype. The chain combines TRBV9 with TRBJ2-3; TRBD2 aligns across 7 bases. V was pared by 5 bases and J by 2 bases, with 5 bases of the junction left unmatched. CDR3 length: 14 residues. CDR1 is SGDLS and CDR2 is YYNGEE in the germline V gene. The CDR3 loop reads CASSAGTNTDTQYF. The CDR3 nucleotides read TGTGCCAGCAGTGCCGGGACTAACACAGATACGCAGTATTTT.

The rearrangement links TRBV7-9 to TRBJ2-7, with a weak D call TRBD1 (6 bases). Germline CDR1 SEHNR, CDR2 FQNEAQ (reference sequence). This CDR3 is built from 14 residues. V was clipped by 5 bases and J by 4 bases, with 15 bases between them. As DNA, the CDR3 is TGTGCCAGCAGCAGGCCCGGGACACTTTACGAGCAGTACTTC. Residues: CASSRPGTLYEQYF.

This clonotype was observed a few times. J is TRBJ2-1 and V is TRBV5-4, with TRBD2 identical over 11 bases. Germline V gene lookup returns CDR1 SGHNT and CDR2 YYREEE (reference sequence). This CDR3 comprises 14 residues. The trim removed 4 bases at V and 9 bases at J, leaving 6 bases unmatched. CDR3 nucleotides: TGTGCCAGCAGCATCGATAGCGGGGGGGCTGAGCAGTTCTTC. Amino acids: CASSIDSGGAEQFF.

The CDR3 coding sequence is TGTGCCAGCAGCAGCCATCCGACTAGGGATACGCAGTATTTT. Translation: CASSSHPTRDTQYF. The gene calls are TRBV5-6 and TRBJ2-3, with a possible D match to TRBD2 (6 bases). The V end lost 4 bases, the J end lost 6 bases, and 15 bases lay between the germline ends. CDR1 is SGHDT and CDR2 is YYEEEE in the germline V gene. The CDR3 covers 14 residues.

This clonotype was observed a handful of times. CDR3 in amino acids: CATSDLPSGSTDTQYF. The CDR3 DNA reads as TGTGCCACCAGTGATTTGCCGAGCGGAAGCACAGATACGCAGTATTTT. This chain connects TRBV24-1 to TRBJ2-3; perhaps TRBD2 as D (5 bases). V was trimmed by 0 bases and J by 0 bases, leaving 9 bases between them. Germline assignment: CDR1 KGHDR and CDR2 SFDVKD. This CDR3 is 16 amino acids long.

This clonotype was seen ten or more times. This sequence joins TRBV7-9 and TRBJ2-3; D is uncertain. The CDR3 runs 17 residues. Germline CDR1 SEHNR, CDR2 FQNEAQ (reference sequence). Deletions cut 1 base from V and 0 bases from J, with 14 bases between. CDR3 bases: TGTGCCAGCAGCTTAGGAATCGCGGCCCCTAGCACAGATACGCAGTATTTT. Its protein product is CASSLGIAAPSTDTQYF.

The chain joins TRBV27 to TRBJ1-1; possible D gene TRBD1, 5 bases. Trimming cost V 5 bases and J 0 bases, with 13 bases left between them. The CDR3 consists of 15 residues. The germline V gene has CDR1 MNHEY and CDR2 SMNVEV (reference sequence). The CDR3 sequence is CASSTVGLMNTEAFF. CDR3 bases: TGTGCCAGCAGTACAGTGGGACTGATGAACACTGAAGCTTTCTTT.